This TCR beta chain was identified in a study of T cell repertoires in cytomegalovirus infection. Study at large: Signatures in public TCR beta sequences pointed to both CMV infection and matching HLA type.

This clonotype was detected a few times. What it binds is not known. TCRdb reanalysed the reads using MiXCR and keeps one entry per CDR3 protein. The sample records 700,000 to 950,000 distinct CDR3 sequences, roughly 33% being singletons. Trimming took off 6 bases at V and 3 bases at J, with 15 bases between the two ends. The CDR3 is made up of 15 amino acids. The clonotype comes from a human donor in good health (CMV status not recorded). Some clones in this sample may be carry-over from other donors' samples. V and J are TRBV12-3 or TRBV12-4 and TRBJ2-1; D is tentatively TRBD1 or TRBD2 (5 bases each). Source: cultured CD8+ T cells from PBMCs, taken from culture after CMV antigen stimulation. This chain's CDR3 is CASSGIARGYNEQFF. The CDR3 DNA sequence: TGTGCCAGCAGCGGCATAGCGAGGGGCTACAATGAGCAGTTCTTC.